The 21 T cell receptor beta chains below were found in one sample sequenced in a study of neoadjuvant anti-PD-1 for oral cavity cancer. This table comes from immunoSEQ multiplex PCR, and its TCRdb copy is limited to in-frame clones, with some not included. The table has about 7,800 clones, approximately 71% seen once. The time point is: after neoadjuvant nivolumab, at surgical resection. The material was PBMCs, obtained after nivolumab (anti-PD-1) treatment. The receptors stem from a person aged 40 to 85 with oral cavity squamous cell carcinoma.

The table lists this clone with a count of one. The chain links TRBV5-4 to TRBJ1-1; D uncertain. Germline lookup yields CDR1 SGHNT and CDR2 YYREEE (reference sequence). V was clipped by 0 bases and J by 0 bases, with 9 bases between them. The CDR3 is 15 residues long. The CDR3 DNA reads TGTGCCAGCAGCTTGGACTATCAAATGAACACTGAAGCTTTCTTT. Translated: CASSLDYQMNTEAFF.

This clone was seen only once. This chain joins TRBV7-6 and TRBJ2-7; D unclear. Germline CDR1 SGHVS, CDR2 FNYEAQ. With 1 base removed from V and 4 bases from J, the gap between germline ends came to 5 bases. This CDR3 is built from 12 residues. The DNA of the CDR3 is TGTGCCAGCAGCTTAGACAATTACGAGCAGTACTTC. Translating it yields CASSLDNYEQYF.

The chain couples TRBV19 to TRBJ1-2, with 7 bases fitting TRBD1. The germline V gene has CDR1 LNHDA and CDR2 SQIVND (reference sequence). Trimming at V came to 5 bases and at J to 4 bases, leaving 16 bases not matched to a gene. The CDR3 totals 17 residues. In DNA form, the CDR3 reads TGTGCCAGTAGTCTAAACGGGGACAGTAGCTCCATCTATGGCTACACCTTC. Its translation is CASSLNGDSSSIYGYTF. The whole variable domain, remainder taken from reference TRBV19 and TRBJ1-2, is DGGITQSPKYLFRKEGQNVTLSCEQNLNHDAMYWYRQDPGQGLRLIYYSQIVNDFQKGDIAEGYSVSREKKESFPLTVTSAQKNPTAFYLCASSLNGDSSSIYGYTFGSGTRLTVV.

The rearrangement joins TRBV28 to TRBJ1-4; maybe TRBD1 (5 bases). Germline CDR1 MDHEN, CDR2 SYDVKM. The CDR3 totals 15 residues. Trimming stripped 5 bases from V and 7 bases from J, with 17 bases between. The CDR3 DNA is TGTGCCAGCAGTCGCCCCGGGACGAGATCTGAAAAACTGTTTTTT. Its protein product is CASSRPGTRSEKLFF.

A few counts support this clone. J is TRBJ1-1 and V is TRBV6-5, with D uncertain. The CDR3 has 14 residues. Trimming pared 2 bases from V and 4 bases from J, leaving 11 bases between. Germline-derived CDR1 and CDR2 are MNHEY and SVGAGI. In DNA form, the CDR3 reads TGTGCCAGCAGTTACCTCGTCTCCGGCACTGAAGCTTTCTTT. Translating it yields CASSYLVSGTEAFF.

The V gene is TRBV9, the J gene TRBJ1-4; no clear D gene. The germline gives CDR1 SGDLS, CDR2 YYNGEE. Trimming pared 0 bases from V and 4 bases from J, leaving 19 bases between. The length of the CDR3 is 18 residues. The CDR3 DNA sequence: TGTGCCAGCAGCGTAGGCTTATGGCAGACCGTCAGTAATGAAAAACTGTTTTTT. Encoded protein: CASSVGLWQTVSNEKLFF.

This clone was counted between two and nine times. J is TRBJ2-3 and V is TRBV2, with D unclear. The CDR3 has 10 amino acids. Trimming removed 4 bases from V and 5 bases from J, with 1 base in between. CDR1 and CDR2 from the germline V gene are SNHLY and FYNNEI. The CDR3 region is CASSGDTQYF. The CDR3 bases are TGTGCCAGCAGTGGAGATACGCAGTATTTT.

With regard to this clone: Other nucleotide sequences in the sample specify the same CDR3. The genes are TRBV4-3 and TRBJ1-1; D is undetermined. CDR1 is LGHNA and CDR2 is YSLEER in the germline V gene. V shed 1 base and J shed 5 bases, with 5 bases lying between them. There are 12 residues in the CDR3. CDR3 DNA sequence: TGCGCCAGCAGCCAAGGTAGGACTGAAGCTTTCTTT. This sequence encodes CASSQGRTEAFF.

The rearrangement uses TRBV19 and TRBJ2-3; D ambiguous. Germline CDR1 is LNHDA and CDR2 is SQIVND (reference sequence). The CDR3 covers 13 residues. Trimming pared 4 bases from V and 3 bases from J, leaving 8 bases between. The CDR3: CASSNQVTDTQYF. Written as DNA, the CDR3 is TGTGCCAGTAGTAATCAAGTAACAGATACGCAGTATTTT.

This chain links TRBV7-8 with TRBJ2-7; TRBD1 matches at 7 bases. There are 15 residues in the CDR3. V was pared by 1 base and J by 3 bases, with 6 bases of the junction left unmatched. Per the germline V gene, CDR1 is SGHVS and CDR2 is FQNEAQ. CDR3 DNA sequence: TGTGCCAGCAGCTTAGGTAGGGGGCAGTTCTACGAGCAGTACTTC. This gives the protein CASSLGRGQFYEQYF.

The chain recombines TRBV9 with TRBJ2-1; 9 bases map to TRBD2. Germline CDR1 and CDR2: SGDLS and YYNGEE. The ends lost 0 bases at V and 0 bases at J; junction bases unmatched: 10. CDR3 length: 19 residues. CDR3 loop: CASSVELAGAFSSYNEQFF. Written as DNA, the CDR3 is TGTGCCAGCAGCGTAGAGTTAGCGGGGGCTTTTAGCTCCTACAATGAGCAGTTCTTC.

The rearrangement links TRBV6-6 to TRBJ1-1; D uncertain. The CDR3 sequence is 12 residues long. V was cut by 2 bases and J by 6 bases, with 7 bases left in between. CDR1 and CDR2 (germline): MNHNY, SVGAGI (reference sequence). The CDR3 loop reads CASSYMGSEAFF. CDR3 bases: TGTGCCAGCAGTTACATGGGCTCTGAAGCTTTCTTT.

V usage is TRBV6-1 and J usage is TRBJ2-5, with D perhaps matching TRBD1 (7 bases). Trimming shortened V by 8 bases and J by 2 bases, and 12 bases separated the two germline ends. This CDR3 has 13 amino acids. Germline CDR1 reads MNHNS; CDR2 reads SASEGT. CDR3 sequence reads: CASAGQPQETQYF. CDR3 DNA sequence: TGTGCCAGCGCGGGACAGCCACAAGAGACCCAGTACTTC.

In DNA form, the CDR3 reads TGTGCCAGCAGCAGCTTGGGGTCCTCCTACGAGCAGTACTTC. Its translation: CASSSLGSSYEQYF. The chain employs TRBV5-4 and TRBJ2-7; D is unresolved. Trimming cost V 4 bases and J 0 bases, with 11 bases left between them. Germline CDR1 is SGHNT and CDR2 is YYREEE (reference sequence). The CDR3 runs 14 residues. The full variable domain, its missing parts supplied by reference TRBV5-4 and TRBJ2-7, is ETGVTQSPTHLIKTRGQQVTLRCSSQSGHNTVSWYQQALGQGPQFIFQYYREEENGRGNFPPRFSGLQFPNYSSELNVNALELDDSALYLCASSSLGSSYEQYFGPGTRLTVT.

Only a few counts were recorded for this clone. The chain couples TRBV10-3 to TRBJ1-5, with D uncertain. Looked up from germline, CDR1 is ENHRY and CDR2 is SYGVKD. The CDR3 loop spans 12 amino acids. Between the trimmed V and J ends, which lost 3 bases and 9 bases, there was a span of 9 bases. The CDR3 region is CAISEVGRPQHF. The CDR3 nucleotides read TGTGCCATCAGTGAAGTAGGGCGGCCCCAGCATTTT.

This clone has more than one count but fewer than ten. This chain connects TRBV7-2 to TRBJ1-6; D might be TRBD1 (5 bases). With 1 base removed from V and 8 bases from J, the gap between germline ends came to 12 bases. Germline V gene sequence: CDR1 SGHTA, CDR2 FQGNSA. This CDR3 is 15 amino acids long. The CDR3 reads CASSLVGVRYSPLHF. The CDR3 nucleotides read TGTGCCAGCAGCTTAGTGGGGGTACGCTATTCACCCCTCCACTTT.

The chain recombines TRBV6-5 with TRBJ1-4; 9 positions match TRBD1. CDR1 and CDR2 from the germline V gene are MNHEY and SVGAGI. Trimming removed 5 bases from V and 4 bases from J; junction bases left unmatched: 5. CDR3 size: 15 residues. In nucleotides, the CDR3 is TGTGCCAGCAGTCAAGGGACAGGGAATAATGAAAAACTGTTTTTT. The encoded protein is CASSQGTGNNEKLFF.

This clone was detected once. The J gene is TRBJ2-7, the V gene TRBV6-6; TRBD1 aligns across 8 bases. J was trimmed by 1 base and V by 1 base; bases with no gene match: 6. The CDR3 contains 16 residues. Looked up from germline, CDR1 is MNHNY and CDR2 is SVGAGI (reference sequence). CDR3 in amino acids: CASSYFGQGSSYEQYF. CDR3 DNA: TGTGCCAGCAGTTACTTCGGACAGGGAAGTTCCTACGAGCAGTACTTC.

This clone was seen only a few times. The rearrangement uses TRBV10-1 and TRBJ2-3; D remains ambiguous. This CDR3 has 13 amino acids. In germline, CDR1 is WNHNN, CDR2 SYGVQD (reference sequence). V lost 4 bases to trimming and J lost 3 bases, with 8 bases between them. The CDR3 protein is CASSATRTDTQYF. In DNA, the CDR3 is TGCGCCAGCAGTGCGACCCGAACAGATACGCAGTATTTT.

V gene TRBV7-9 combines with J gene TRBJ2-5; D uncertain. V lost 5 bases to trimming and J lost 2 bases, with 12 bases between them. This CDR3 is 14 amino acids long. Germline CDR1 and CDR2: SEHNR and FQNEAQ (reference sequence). The CDR3 nucleotides read TGTGCCAGCAGCCCCCCCTGGGGACAAGAGACCCAGTACTTC. It specifies CASSPPWGQETQYF. The variable domain in full, with the rest retrieved from reference TRBV7-9 and TRBJ2-5, is DTGVSQNPRHKITKRGQNVTFRCDPISEHNRLYWYRQTLGQGPEFLTYFQNEAQLEKSRLLSDRFSAERPKGSFSTLEIQRTEQGDSAMYLCASSPPWGQETQYFGPGTRLLVL.

Here the CDR3 reads CASTSSGGAGETQYF. CDR3 coding DNA: TGTGCCAGCACGTCGAGCGGGGGGGCCGGAGAGACCCAGTACTTC. This chain uses TRBV25-1 with TRBJ2-5, with 10 bases identical to TRBD2. Germline CDR1 reads MGHDK; CDR2 reads SYGVNS. There are 15 residues in the CDR3. V lost 7 bases and J lost 4; bases outside the gene matches: 9.